Reported below is one T cell receptor (beta chain). These data belong to a study of shared clonotypes between healthy human individuals. Data came from immunoSEQ multiplex PCR; TCRdb stores just in-frame clones and leaves some out. The table includes roughly 2 million clones, over 85% detected once. Trimming took 0 bases from V and 3 from J, leaving 11 bases between them. The germline V gene encodes CDR1 MNHNS and CDR2 SASEGT. The CDR3 runs to 15 residues. Donation came from healthy HIV-negative adults that had no recent acute infections or vaccinations. The chain couples TRBV6-1 to TRBJ1-2; D unclear. Sequenced: naive CD4+ T cells sorted from blood. Subset meaning: CD45RA+ positively selected. The clonotype comes from a man younger than 30 in good health. The CDR3 nucleotides read TGTGCCAGCAGTGAAGCCTGGGTAATAGACTATGGCTACACCTTC. Translation: CASSEAWVIDYGYTF.